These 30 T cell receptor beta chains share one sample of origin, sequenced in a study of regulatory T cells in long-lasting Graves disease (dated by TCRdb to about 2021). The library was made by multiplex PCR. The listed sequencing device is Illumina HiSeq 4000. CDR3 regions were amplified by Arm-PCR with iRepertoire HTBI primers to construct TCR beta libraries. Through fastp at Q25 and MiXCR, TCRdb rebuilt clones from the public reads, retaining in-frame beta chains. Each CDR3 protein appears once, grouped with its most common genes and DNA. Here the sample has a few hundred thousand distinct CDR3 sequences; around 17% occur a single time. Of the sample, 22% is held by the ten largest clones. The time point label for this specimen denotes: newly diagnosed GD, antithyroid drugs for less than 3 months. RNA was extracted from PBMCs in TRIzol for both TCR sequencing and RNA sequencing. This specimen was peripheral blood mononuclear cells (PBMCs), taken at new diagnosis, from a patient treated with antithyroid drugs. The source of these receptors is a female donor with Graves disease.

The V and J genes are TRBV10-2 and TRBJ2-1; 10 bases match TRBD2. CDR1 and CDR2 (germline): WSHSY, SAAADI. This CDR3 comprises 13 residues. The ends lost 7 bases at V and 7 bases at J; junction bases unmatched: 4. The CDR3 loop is CASTERGGNEQFF. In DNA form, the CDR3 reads TGCGCCAGCACGGAGCGGGGGGGGAATGAGCAGTTCTTC.

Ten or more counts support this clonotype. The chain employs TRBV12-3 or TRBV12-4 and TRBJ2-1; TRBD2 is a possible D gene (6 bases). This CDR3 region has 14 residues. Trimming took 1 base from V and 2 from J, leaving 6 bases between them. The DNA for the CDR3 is TGTGCCAGCAGTTTAGTAGCGGCCTACAATGAGCAGTTCTTC. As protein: CASSLVAAYNEQFF.

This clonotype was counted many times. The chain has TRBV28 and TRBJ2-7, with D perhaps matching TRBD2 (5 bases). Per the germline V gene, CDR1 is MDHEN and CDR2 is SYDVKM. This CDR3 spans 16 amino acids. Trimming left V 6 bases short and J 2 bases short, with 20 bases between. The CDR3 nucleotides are TGTGCCAGCAGCCACGCCGGTGCAGGAGGTACCTACGAGCAGTACTTC. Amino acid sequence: CASSHAGAGGTYEQYF.

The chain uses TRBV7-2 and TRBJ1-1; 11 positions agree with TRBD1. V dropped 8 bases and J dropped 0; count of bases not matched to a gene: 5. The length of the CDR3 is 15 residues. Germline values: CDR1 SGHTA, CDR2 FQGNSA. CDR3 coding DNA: TGTGCCAGCGGGGGACAGGGGGGATTGAACACTGAAGCTTTCTTT. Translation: CASGGQGGLNTEAFF. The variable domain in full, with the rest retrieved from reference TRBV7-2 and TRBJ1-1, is GAGVSQSPSNKVTEKGKDVELRCDPISGHTALYWYRQSLGQGLEFLIYFQGNSAPDKSGLPSDRFSAERTGGSVSTLTIQRTQQEDSAVYLCASGGQGGLNTEAFFGQGTRLTVV.

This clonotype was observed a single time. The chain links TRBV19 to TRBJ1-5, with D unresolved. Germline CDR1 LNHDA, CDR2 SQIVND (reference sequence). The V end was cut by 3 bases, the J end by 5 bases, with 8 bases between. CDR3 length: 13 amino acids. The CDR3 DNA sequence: TGTGCCAGTAGTATGCAACTTCATCAGCCCCAGCATTTT. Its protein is CASSMQLHQPQHF.

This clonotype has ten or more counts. This CDR3 reads CASSYSDPRVRNQPQHF. The CDR3, as DNA: TGTGCCAGCAGTTACTCCGACCCCAGGGTTAGGAATCAGCCCCAGCATTTT. The V gene is TRBV6-5, the J gene TRBJ1-5, with D perhaps TRBD1 (5 bases). From germline, CDR1 is MNHEY and CDR2 SVGAGI. This CDR3 has 17 amino acids. V lost 0 bases, J lost 4 bases, and 16 bases lay in between.

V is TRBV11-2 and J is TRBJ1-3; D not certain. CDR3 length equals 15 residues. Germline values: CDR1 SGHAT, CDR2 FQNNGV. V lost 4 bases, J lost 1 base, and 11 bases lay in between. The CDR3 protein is CASSSRGDSGNTIYF. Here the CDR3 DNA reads TGTGCCAGCAGCTCCCGGGGAGATTCTGGAAACACCATATATTTT. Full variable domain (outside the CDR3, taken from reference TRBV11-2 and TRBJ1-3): EAGVAQSPRYKIIEKRQSVAFWCNPISGHATLYWYQQILGQGPKLLIQFQNNGVVDDSQLPKDRFSAERLKGVDSTLKIQPAKLEDSAVYLCASSSRGDSGNTIYFGEGSWLTVV.

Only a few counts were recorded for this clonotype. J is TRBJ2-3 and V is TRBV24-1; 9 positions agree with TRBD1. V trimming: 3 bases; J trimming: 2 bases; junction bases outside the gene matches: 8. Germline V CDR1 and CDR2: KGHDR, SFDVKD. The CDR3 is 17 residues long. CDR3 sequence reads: CATSDRRTGVYTDTQYF. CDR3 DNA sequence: TGTGCCACCAGTGATCGAAGGACAGGGGTGTACACAGATACGCAGTATTTT.

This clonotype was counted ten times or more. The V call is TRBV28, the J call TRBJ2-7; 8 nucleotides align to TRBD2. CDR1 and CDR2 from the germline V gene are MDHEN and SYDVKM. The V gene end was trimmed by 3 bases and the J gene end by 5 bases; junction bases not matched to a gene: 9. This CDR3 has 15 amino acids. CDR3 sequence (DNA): TGTGCCAGCAGTTTTGGCGGGAGGAGGAGCGACGAGCAGTACTTC. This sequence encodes CASSFGGRRSDEQYF.

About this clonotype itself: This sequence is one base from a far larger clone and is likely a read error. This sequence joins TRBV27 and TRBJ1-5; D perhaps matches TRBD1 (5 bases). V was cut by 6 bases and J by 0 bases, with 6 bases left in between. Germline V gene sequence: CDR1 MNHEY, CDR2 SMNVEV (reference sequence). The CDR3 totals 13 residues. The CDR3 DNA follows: TGTGCCAGCAGCCAGGGTAGCAATCAGCCCCAGCATTTT. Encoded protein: CASSQGSNQPQHF.

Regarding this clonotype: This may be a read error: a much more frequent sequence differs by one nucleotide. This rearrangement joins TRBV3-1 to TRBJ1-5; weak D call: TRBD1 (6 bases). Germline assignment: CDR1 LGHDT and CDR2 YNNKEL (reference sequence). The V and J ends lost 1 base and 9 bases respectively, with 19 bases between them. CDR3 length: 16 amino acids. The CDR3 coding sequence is TGTGCCAGCAGCCAAGGAGCGGGGGGCGCTGTTAGGCCCCAGCATTTT. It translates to CASSQGAGGAVRPQHF.

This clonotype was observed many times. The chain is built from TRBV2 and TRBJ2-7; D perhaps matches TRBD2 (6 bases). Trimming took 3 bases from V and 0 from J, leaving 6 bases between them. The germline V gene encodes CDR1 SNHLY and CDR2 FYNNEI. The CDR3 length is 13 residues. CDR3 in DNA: TGTGCCAGCAGTGAGGGGGGCTCCTACGAGCAGTACTTC. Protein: CASSEGGSYEQYF.

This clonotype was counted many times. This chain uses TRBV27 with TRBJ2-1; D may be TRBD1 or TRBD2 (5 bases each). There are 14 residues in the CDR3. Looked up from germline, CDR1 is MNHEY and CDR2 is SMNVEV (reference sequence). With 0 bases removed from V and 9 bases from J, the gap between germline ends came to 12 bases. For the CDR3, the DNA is TGTGCCAGCAGTTTATCTTTTGGGGGTGCTGAGCAGTTCTTC. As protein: CASSLSFGGAEQFF.

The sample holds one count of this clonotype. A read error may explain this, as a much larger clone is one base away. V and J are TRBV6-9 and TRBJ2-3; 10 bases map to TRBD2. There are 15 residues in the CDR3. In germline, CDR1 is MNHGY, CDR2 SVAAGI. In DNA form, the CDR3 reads TGTGCCGGCAGTTACGGGACTAGCGACACAGATACGCAGTATTTT. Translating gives CAGSYGTSDTDTQYF.

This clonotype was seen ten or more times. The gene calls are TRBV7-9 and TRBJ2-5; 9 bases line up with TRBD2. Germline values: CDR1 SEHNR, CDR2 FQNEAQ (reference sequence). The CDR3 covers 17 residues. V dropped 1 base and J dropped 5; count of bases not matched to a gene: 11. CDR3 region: CASSLEPGGRVRETQYF. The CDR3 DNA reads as TGTGCCAGCAGCTTAGAACCCGGCGGGAGGGTACGGGAGACCCAGTACTTC.

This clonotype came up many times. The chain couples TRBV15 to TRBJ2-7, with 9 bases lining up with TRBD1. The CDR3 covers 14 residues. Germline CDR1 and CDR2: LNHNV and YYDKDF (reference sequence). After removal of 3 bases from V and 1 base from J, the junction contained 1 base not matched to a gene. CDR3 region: CATSRDRGSYEQYF. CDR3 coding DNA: TGTGCCACCAGCAGGGACAGGGGTTCCTACGAGCAGTACTTC.

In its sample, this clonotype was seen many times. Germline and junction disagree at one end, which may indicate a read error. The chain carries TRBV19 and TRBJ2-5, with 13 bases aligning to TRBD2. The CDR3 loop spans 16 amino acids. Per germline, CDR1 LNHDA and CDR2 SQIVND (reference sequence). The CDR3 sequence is CASSPRTSGGQEIQYF. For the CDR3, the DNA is TGTGCCAGTAGCCCGCGGACTAGCGGGGGACAAGAGATCCAGTACTTC. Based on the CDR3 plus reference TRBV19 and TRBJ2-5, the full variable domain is DGGITQSPKYLFRKEGQNVTLSCEQNLNHDAMYWYRQDPGQGLRLIYYSQIVNDFQKGDIAEGYSVSREKKESFPLTVTSAQKNPTAFYLCASSPRTSGGQEIQYFGPGTRLLVL.

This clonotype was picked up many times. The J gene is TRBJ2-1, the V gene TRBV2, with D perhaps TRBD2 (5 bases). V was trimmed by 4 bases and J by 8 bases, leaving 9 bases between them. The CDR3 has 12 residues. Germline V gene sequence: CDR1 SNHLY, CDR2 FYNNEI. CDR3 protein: CASSVEAHEQFF. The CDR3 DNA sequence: TGTGCCAGCAGTGTGGAGGCTCATGAGCAGTTCTTC.

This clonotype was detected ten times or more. CDR3 in amino acids: CSARGWSGAGDLEAQDTQYF. In DNA form, the CDR3 reads TGCAGTGCTAGAGGCTGGAGCGGAGCGGGAGACCTCGAGGCGCAGGATACGCAGTATTTT. This sequence joins TRBV20-1 and TRBJ2-3, with 8 bases identical to TRBD2. The V and J ends lost 1 base and 6 bases, in that order; junction bases with no gene match: 24. The length of the CDR3 is 20 residues. Germline loops: CDR1 DFQATT, CDR2 SNEGSKA (reference sequence).

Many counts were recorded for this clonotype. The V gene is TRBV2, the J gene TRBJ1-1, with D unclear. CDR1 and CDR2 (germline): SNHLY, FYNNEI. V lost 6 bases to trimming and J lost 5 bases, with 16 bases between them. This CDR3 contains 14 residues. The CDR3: CASSPWTGTTEAFF. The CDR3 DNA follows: TGTGCCAGCAGCCCCTGGACCGGAACGACTGAAGCTTTCTTT.

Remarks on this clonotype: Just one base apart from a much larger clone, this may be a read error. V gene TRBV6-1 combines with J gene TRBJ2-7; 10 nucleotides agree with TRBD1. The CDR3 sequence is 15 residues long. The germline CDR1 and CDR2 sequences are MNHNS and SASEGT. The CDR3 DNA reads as TGTGCCAGCAGTGGCGGACAGGGGGTTCGTTACGAGCAGTGCTTC. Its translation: CASSGGQGVRYEQCF.

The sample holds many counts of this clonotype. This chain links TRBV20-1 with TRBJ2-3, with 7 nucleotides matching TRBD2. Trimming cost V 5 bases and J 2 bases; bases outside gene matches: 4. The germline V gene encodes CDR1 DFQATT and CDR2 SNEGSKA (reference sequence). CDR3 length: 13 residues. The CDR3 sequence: CSAWAGDTDTQYF. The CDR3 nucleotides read TGCAGTGCTTGGGCGGGAGACACAGATACGCAGTATTTT.

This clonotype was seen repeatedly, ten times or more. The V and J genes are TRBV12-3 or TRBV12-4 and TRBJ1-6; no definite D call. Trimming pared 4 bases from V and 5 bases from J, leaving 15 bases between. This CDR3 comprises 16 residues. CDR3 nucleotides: TGTGCCAGCAGTTCCCCCGGAGCGCGGAATAATTCACCCCTCCACTTT. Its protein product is CASSSPGARNNSPLHF.

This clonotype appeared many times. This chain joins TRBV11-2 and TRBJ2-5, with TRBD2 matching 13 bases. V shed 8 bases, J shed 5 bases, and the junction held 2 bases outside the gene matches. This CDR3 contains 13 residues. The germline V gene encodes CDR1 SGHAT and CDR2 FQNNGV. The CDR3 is CASGLAGVETQYF. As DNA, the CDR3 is TGTGCCAGCGGACTAGCGGGAGTGGAGACCCAGTACTTC. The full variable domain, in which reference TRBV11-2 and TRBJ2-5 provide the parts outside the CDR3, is EAGVAQSPRYKIIEKRQSVAFWCNPISGHATLYWYQQILGQGPKLLIQFQNNGVVDDSQLPKDRFSAERLKGVDSTLKIQPAKLEDSAVYLCASGLAGVETQYFGPGTRLLVL.

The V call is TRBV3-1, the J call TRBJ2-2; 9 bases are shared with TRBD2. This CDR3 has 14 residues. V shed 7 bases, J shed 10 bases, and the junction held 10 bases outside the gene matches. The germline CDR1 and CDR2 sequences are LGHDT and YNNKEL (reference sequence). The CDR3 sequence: CASNPGTSREELFF. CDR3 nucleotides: TGTGCCAGCAACCCTGGGACTAGCAGGGAGGAGCTGTTTTTT. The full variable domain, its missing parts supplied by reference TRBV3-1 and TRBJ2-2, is DTAVSQTPKYLVTQMGNDKSIKCEQNLGHDTMYWYKQDSKKFLKIMFSYNNKELIINETVPNRFSPKSPDKAHLNLHINSLELGDSAVYFCASNPGTSREELFFGEGSRLTVL.

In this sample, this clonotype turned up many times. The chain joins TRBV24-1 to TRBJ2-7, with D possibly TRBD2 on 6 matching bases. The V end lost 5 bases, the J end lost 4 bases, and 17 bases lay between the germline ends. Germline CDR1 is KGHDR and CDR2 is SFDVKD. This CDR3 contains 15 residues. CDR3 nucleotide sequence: TGTGCCACCAGTGCCCTTGGGGCGGGAACGTACGAGCAGTACTTC. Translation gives CATSALGAGTYEQYF.

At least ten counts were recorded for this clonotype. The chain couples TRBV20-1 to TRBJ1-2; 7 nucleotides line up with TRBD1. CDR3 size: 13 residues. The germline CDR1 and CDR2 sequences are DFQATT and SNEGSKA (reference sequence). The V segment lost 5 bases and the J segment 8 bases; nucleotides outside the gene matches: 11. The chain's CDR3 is CSASTGTLQGYTF. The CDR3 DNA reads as TGCAGTGCTTCGACAGGGACTTTACAAGGCTACACCTTC.

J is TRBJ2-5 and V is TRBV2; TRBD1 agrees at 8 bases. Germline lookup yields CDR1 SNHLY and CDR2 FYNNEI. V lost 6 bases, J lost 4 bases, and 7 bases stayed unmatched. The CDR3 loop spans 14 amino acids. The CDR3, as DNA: TGTGCCAGCAGACCCTCAGGGGGCCCAGAGACCCAGTACTTC. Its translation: CASRPSGGPETQYF.

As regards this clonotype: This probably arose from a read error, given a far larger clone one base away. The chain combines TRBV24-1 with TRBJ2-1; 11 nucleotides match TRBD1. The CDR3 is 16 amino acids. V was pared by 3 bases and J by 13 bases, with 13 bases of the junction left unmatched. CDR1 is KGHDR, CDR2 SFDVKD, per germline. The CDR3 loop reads CATSDPGTGGMETQFF. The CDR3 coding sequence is TGTGCCACCAGTGATCCCGGGACAGGGGGGATGGAGACCCAGTTCTTC.

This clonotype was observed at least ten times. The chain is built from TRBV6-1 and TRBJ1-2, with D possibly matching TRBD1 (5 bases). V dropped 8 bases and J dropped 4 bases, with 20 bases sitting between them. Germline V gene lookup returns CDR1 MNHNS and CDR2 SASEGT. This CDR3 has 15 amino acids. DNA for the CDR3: TGTGCCAGCGTCGCGGGGGGGGAAGCTGGCTATGGCTACACCTTC. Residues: CASVAGGEAGYGYTF.